The T cell receptor beta chain described here comes from a study of T cells in Graves' hyperthyroidism and ophthalmopathy. Amplified regions were TCR beta CDR3 sequences from RNA transcripts. When the TCR CDR3 underwent first-round RT-PCR, the HTBI primer set was used. MiXCR, run by TCRdb on the multiplex PCR reads, gives a single entry per CDR3 protein. The sample yields around 100,000 distinct CDR3 sequences, over 45% seen once. With 1 base clipped from V and 3 bases from J, the junction kept 2 bases outside the gene matches. Per the germline V gene, CDR1 is KGHDR and CDR2 is SFDVKD. This CDR3 region has 16 residues.

Sequencing input: blood. The rearrangement links TRBV24-1 to TRBJ2-7; 13 nucleotides agree with TRBD2. The receptor was isolated from a man aged 40-50 years with Graves' hyperthyroidism. The CDR3 nucleotides read TGTGCCACCAGTGATTTAAGGACTAGCGGGGGCTACGAGCAGTACTTC. Its translation: CATSDLRTSGGYEQYF.